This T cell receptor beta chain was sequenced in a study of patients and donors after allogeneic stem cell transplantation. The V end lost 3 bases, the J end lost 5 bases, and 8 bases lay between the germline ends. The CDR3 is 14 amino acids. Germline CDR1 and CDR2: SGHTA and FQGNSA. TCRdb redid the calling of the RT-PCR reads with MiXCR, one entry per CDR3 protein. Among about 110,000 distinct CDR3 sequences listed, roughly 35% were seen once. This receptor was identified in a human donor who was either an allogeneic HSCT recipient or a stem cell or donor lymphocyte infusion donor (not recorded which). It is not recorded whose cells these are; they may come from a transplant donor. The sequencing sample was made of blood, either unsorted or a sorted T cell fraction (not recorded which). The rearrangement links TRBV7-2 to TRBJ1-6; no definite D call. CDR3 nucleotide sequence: TGTGCCAGCAGCTTGATAGGCAATAATTCACCCCTCCACTTT. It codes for CASSLIGNNSPLHF. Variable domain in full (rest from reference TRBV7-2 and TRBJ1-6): GAGVSQSPSNKVTEKGKDVELRCDPISGHTALYWYRQSLGQGLEFLIYFQGNSAPDKSGLPSDRFSAERTGGSVSTLTIQRTQQEDSAVYLCASSLIGNNSPLHFGNGTRLTVT.